These T cell receptor beta chains were read from a single sample in a study of cytomegalovirus exposure and HLA in healthy donors. The table came from immunoSEQ multiplex PCR; TCRdb's copy has only in-frame clones and leaves some out. Of around 150,000 clones in the sample, approximately 74% are singletons; the top ten hold over 2.5%. Sequencing input: PBMCs. These receptors originate from a woman aged 25 to 39 in good health and CMV-seronegative. CDR3s include the opening cysteine and the closing phenylalanine or tryptophan. The D gene is left open where the match is weak. Rows give clone size only sometimes, using once, few, many, or a class for an expanded clone.

abundance	v_gene	d_gene	j_gene	CDR3nt	CDR3aa
once	TRBV7-2	TRBD2	TRBJ2-1	TGTGCCAGCAGCTTAAACGCGGCGGGGGGTTACAATGAGCAGTTCTTC	CASSLNAAGGYNEQFF
NA	TRBV5-4	NA	TRBJ2-5	TGTGCCAGCAGCTTGGTTGTGGGCGAGACCCAGTACTTC	CASSLVVGETQYF
NA	TRBV28	TRBD2	TRBJ2-3	TGTGCCAGCAGTTTCGCGGGAGTCACAGATACGCAGTATTTT	CASSFAGVTDTQYF
NA	TRBV7-9	TRBD1	TRBJ1-5	TGTTCCAGCAGCCCTCTAAGACAGGGGGGCAGCAATCAGCCCCAGCATTTT	CSSSPLRQGGSNQPQHF
few	TRBV2	TRBD2	TRBJ2-5	TGTGCCAGCAGTGAAGCGGGACTAGCGGCAGAGACCCAGTACTTC	CASSEAGLAAETQYF
NA	TRBV7-9	NA	TRBJ1-1	TGTGCCAGCAGTGGGGAGGCTGAAGCTTTCTTT	CASSGEAEAFF
NA	TRBV11-2	TRBD1	TRBJ2-5	TGTGCCAGCAGCGACGGGACAGGGGGCTTTGAGACCCAGTACTTC	CASSDGTGGFETQYF
NA	TRBV9	TRBD1	TRBJ1-4	TGTGCCAGCAGCGCCGGACAGGGAAGTGAAAAACTGTTTTTT	CASSAGQGSEKLFF
NA	TRBV2	NA	TRBJ2-7	TGTGCCAGCCAAAGCGGATTGGGGGGCGAGCAGTACTTC	CASQSGLGGEQYF
NA	TRBV9	TRBD2	TRBJ2-1	TGTGCCAGCAGCGGCAGAGGTTCTAGCGGGATCCCTTCCTACAATGAGCAGTTCTTC	CASSGRGSSGIPSYNEQFF
NA	TRBV4-1	TRBD1	TRBJ2-7	TGCGCCAGCAGCCAAGACGGGACAGCCACATACGAGCAGTACTTC	CASSQDGTATYEQYF
NA	TRBV2	TRBD2	TRBJ2-1	TGTGCCAGCAGTGAATCGACAGGGCCTAGCGGGGCCACCGGGACGGATGAGCAGTTCTTC	CASSESTGPSGATGTDEQFF
once	TRBV29-1	NA	TRBJ1-2	TGCAGCGTTGACGGCGGGGATGGCTACACCTTC	CSVDGGDGYTF
NA	TRBV2	NA	TRBJ1-5	TGTGCCAGCAAGCAAGGAGGTCAGCCCCAGCATTTT	CASKQGGQPQHF
NA	TRBV19	TRBD1	TRBJ1-1	TGTGCCAGTAGTATGGCACAGGGGGCTGAAGCTTTCTTT	CASSMAQGAEAFF
few	TRBV6-6	NA	TRBJ2-1	TGTGCCACGACCGGGAGCTCCTACAATGAGCAGTTCTTC	CATTGSSYNEQFF
NA	TRBV28	NA	TRBJ2-1	TGTGCCCTTGGTCCCACAGCTGAGCAGTTCTTC	CALGPTAEQFF
few	TRBV5-4	TRBD2	TRBJ2-3	TGTGCCAGCAGCTTGACTAGCGGGAGGACAGATACGCAGTATTTT	CASSLTSGRTDTQYF
once	TRBV7-9	NA	TRBJ1-1	TGTGCCAGCAGCTTAAAGGAGAGGAGGGACACTGAAGCTTTCTTT	CASSLKERRDTEAFF
once	TRBV2	NA	TRBJ2-1	TGTGCCCCCAGTGGGGGCAGGGGAAAGAATGAGCAGTTCTTC	CAPSGGRGKNEQFF
NA	TRBV6-6	NA	TRBJ1-4	TGTGCCAGCAGCCCTACAGGGATGGGTGAAAAACTGTTTTTT	CASSPTGMGEKLFF
NA	TRBV10-3	TRBD1	TRBJ1-5	TGTGCCATCAGCGAGGACAGGGTCAATCAGCCCCAGCATTTT	CAISEDRVNQPQHF
few	TRBV5-6	TRBD1	TRBJ1-3	TGTGCCAGCAGCTTGTTGGGACAGTCTGGAAACACCATATATTTT	CASSLLGQSGNTIYF
once	TRBV27	NA	TRBJ2-3	TGTGCCAGCAGTTCGGGACTTAACACAGATACGCAGTATTTT	CASSSGLNTDTQYF
once	TRBV7-2	NA	TRBJ2-7	TGTGCCAGCAGCTTGTCGGGGTACGAGCAGTACTTC	CASSLSGYEQYF
NA	TRBV5-1	NA	TRBJ2-7	TGCGCCAGCAGCGATGACACCAGATCCTACGAGCAGTACTTC	CASSDDTRSYEQYF
NA	TRBV6-5	NA	TRBJ1-5	TGTGCCAGCAGTTACTCGATGACAGCCGATCAGCCCCAGCATTTT	CASSYSMTADQPQHF
few	TRBV5-4	TRBD2	TRBJ2-2	TGTGCCAGCAGCAGGGACTCTCTGCGGGAGGGGGAGCTGTTTTTT	CASSRDSLREGELFF
NA	TRBV6-5	TRBD1	TRBJ2-6	TGTGCCAGCAGTTACGGACAGGGCTCTGGGGCCAACGTCCTGACTTTC	CASSYGQGSGANVLTF
NA	TRBV6-6	NA	TRBJ1-1	TGTGCCAGCAGGCTTCACCTAGACAGCCGAAACACTGAAGCTTTCTTT	CASRLHLDSRNTEAFF
NA	TRBV15	NA	TRBJ2-7	TGTGCCACCAGCAGAGATCAGGGTCCCTACGAGCAGTACTTC	CATSRDQGPYEQYF
NA	TRBV5-1	TRBD1	TRBJ1-1	TGCGCCAGCAGCTTGCCGGGACAGGGCAGCTGGGTTGCTTTCTTT	CASSLPGQGSWVAFF
NA	TRBV11-2	TRBD1	TRBJ1-3	TGTGCCAGCAGCTTCCAGACAGGGCTCTCTGGAAACACCATATATTTT	CASSFQTGLSGNTIYF
NA	TRBV2	NA	TRBJ1-1	TGTGCCAGCATTCCAGATTTAACGAACACTGAAGCTTTCTTT	CASIPDLTNTEAFF
few	TRBV19	TRBD1	TRBJ1-2	TGTGCCAGTAGTATGCGTGAGGGGGCCCTGATCTATGGCTACACCTTC	CASSMREGALIYGYTF
few	TRBV28	NA	TRBJ2-1	TGTGCCAGCAGTCTAAACCGCGGCGGCGACTCCTACAATGAGCAGTTCTTC	CASSLNRGGDSYNEQFF
once	TRBV4-3	TRBD1	TRBJ2-3	TGCGCCAGCAGCGTATACGGGACAGGGGAGAGGGATACGCAGTATTTT	CASSVYGTGERDTQYF
few	TRBV27	TRBD1	TRBJ1-5	TGTGCCAGCAGTTTAGGCAGGACAGGGGGTGGCAATCAGCCCCAGCATTTT	CASSLGRTGGGNQPQHF
NA	TRBV2	NA	TRBJ2-2	TGTGCCAGCAGTGTGTCCCCACCCTCGACAGGGAACACCGGGGAGCTGTTTTTT	CASSVSPPSTGNTGELFF
NA	TRBV11-3	NA	TRBJ2-7	TGTGCCAGCAGCCCAGGGTGGCCAGCCTCCTACGAGCAGTACTTC	CASSPGWPASYEQYF
NA	TRBV6-5	TRBD1	TRBJ1-5	TGTGCCAGCAGCCCGACAGGGGGCGGTGGTCAGCCCCAGCATTTT	CASSPTGGGGQPQHF
few	TRBV4-3	NA	TRBJ2-2	TGCGCCAGCAGCCGCGAGGGCGGGGAGCTGTTTTTT	CASSREGGELFF
NA	TRBV4-1	NA	TRBJ2-1	TGCGCCAGCGCGAACAGGGACCAGCCTTCGGATGAGCAGTTCTTC	CASANRDQPSDEQFF